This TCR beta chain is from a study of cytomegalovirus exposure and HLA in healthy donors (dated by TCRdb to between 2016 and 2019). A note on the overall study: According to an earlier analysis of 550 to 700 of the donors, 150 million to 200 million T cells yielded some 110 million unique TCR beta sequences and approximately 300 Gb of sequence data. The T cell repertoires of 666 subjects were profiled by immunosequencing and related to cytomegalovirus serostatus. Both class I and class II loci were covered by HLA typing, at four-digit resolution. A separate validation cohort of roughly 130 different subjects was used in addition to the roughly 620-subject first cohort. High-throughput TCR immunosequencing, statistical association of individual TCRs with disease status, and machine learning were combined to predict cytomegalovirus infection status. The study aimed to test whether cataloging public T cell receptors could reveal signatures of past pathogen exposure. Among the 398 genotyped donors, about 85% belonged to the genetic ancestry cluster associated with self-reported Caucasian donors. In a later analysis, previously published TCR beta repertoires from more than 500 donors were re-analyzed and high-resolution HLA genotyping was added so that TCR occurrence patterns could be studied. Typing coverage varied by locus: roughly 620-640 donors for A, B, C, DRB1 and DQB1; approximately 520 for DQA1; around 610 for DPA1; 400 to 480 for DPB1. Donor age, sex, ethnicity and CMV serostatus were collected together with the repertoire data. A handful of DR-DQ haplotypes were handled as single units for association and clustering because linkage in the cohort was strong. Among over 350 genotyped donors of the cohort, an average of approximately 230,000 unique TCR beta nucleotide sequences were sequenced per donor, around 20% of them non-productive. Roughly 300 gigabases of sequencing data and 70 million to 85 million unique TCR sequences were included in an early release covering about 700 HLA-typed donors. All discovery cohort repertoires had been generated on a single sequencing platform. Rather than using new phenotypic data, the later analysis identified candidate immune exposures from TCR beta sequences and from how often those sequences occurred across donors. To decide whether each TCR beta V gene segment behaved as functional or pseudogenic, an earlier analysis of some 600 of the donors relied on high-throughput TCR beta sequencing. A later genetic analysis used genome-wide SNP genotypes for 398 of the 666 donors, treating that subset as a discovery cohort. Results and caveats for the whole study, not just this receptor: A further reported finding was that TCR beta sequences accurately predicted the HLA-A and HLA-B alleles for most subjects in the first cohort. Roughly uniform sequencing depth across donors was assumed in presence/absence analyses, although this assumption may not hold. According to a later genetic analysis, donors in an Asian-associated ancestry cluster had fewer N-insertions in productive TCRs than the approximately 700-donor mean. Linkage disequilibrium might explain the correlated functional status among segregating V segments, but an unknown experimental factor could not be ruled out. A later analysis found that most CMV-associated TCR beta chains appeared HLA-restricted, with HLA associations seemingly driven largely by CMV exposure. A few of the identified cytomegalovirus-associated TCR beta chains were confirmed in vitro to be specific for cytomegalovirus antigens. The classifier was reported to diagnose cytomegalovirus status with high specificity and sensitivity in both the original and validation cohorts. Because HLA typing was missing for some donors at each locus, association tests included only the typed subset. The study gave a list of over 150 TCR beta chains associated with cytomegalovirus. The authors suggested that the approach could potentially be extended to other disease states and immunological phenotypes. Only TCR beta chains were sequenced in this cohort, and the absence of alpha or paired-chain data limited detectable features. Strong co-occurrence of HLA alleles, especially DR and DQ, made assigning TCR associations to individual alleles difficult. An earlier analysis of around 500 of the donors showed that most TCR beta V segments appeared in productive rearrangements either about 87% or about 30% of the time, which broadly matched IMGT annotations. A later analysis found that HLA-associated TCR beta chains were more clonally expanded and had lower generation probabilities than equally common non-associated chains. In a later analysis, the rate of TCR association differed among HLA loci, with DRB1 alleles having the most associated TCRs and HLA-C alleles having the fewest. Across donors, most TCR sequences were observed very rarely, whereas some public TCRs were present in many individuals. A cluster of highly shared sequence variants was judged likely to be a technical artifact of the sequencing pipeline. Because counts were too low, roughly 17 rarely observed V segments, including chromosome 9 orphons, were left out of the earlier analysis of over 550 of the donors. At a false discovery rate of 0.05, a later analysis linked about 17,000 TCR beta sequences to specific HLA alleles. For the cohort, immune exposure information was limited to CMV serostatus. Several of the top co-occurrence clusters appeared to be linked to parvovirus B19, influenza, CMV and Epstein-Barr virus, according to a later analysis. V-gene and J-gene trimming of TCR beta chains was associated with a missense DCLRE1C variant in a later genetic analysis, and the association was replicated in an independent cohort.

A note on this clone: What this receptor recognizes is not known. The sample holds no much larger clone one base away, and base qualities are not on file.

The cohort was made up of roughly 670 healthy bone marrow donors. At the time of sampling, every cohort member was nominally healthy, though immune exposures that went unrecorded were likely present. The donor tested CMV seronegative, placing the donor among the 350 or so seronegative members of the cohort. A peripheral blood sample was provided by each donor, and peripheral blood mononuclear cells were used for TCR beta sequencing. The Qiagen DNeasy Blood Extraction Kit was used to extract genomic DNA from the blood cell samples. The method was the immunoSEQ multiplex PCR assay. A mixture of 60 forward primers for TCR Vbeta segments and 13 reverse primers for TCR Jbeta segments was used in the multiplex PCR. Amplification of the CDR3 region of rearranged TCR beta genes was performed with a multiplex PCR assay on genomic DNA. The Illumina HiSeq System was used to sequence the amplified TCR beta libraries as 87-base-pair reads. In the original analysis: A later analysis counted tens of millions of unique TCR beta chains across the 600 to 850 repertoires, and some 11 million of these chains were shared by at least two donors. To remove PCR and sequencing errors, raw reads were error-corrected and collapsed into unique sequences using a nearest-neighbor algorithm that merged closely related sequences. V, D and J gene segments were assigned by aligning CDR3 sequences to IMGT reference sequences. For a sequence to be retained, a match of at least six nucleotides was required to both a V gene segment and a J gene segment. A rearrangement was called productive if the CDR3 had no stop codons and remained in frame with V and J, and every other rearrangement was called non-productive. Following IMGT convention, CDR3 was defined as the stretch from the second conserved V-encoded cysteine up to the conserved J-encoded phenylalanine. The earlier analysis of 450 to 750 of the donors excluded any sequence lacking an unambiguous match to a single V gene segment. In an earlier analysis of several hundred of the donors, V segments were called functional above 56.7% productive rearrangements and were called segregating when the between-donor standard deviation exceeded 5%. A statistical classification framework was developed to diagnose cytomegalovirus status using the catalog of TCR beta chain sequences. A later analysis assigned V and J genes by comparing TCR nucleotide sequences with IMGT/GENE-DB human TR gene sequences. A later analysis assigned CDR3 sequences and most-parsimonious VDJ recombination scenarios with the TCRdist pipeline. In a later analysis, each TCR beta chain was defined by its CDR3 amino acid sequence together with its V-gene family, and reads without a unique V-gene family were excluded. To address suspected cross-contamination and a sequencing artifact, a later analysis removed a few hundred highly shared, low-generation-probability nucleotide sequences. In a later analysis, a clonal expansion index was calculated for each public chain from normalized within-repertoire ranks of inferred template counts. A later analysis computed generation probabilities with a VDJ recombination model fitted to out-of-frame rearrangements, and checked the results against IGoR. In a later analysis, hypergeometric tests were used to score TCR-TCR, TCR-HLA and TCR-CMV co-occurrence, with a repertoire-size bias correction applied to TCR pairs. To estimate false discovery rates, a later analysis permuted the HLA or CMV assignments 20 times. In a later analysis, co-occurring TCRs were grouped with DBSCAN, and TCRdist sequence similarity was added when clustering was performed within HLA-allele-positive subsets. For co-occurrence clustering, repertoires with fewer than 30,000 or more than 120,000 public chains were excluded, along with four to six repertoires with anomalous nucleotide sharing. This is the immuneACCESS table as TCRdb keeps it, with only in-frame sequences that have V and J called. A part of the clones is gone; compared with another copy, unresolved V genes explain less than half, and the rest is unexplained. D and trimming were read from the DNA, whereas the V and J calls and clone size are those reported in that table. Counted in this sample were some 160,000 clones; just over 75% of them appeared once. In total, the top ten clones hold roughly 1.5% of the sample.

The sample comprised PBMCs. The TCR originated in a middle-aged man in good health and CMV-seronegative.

The DNA sequence reads TGCAGCGCTCTTCGACAGGGGCAGTACAATGAGCAGTTCTTC. Its translation reads: CSALRQGQYNEQFF. In this chain, TRBV29-1 is recombined with TRBJ2-1; 8 of the junction bases match TRBD1. Per the germline V gene, SQVTM is the CDR1 and ANQGSEA is the CDR2. Spanning cysteine to phenylalanine, the CDR3 consists of 14 amino acids. Only CDR3 DNA remains: 42 bases, in frame from the first base. Ends trimmed: V by 7 bases, J by 4 bases; bases unmatched to a gene: 9.